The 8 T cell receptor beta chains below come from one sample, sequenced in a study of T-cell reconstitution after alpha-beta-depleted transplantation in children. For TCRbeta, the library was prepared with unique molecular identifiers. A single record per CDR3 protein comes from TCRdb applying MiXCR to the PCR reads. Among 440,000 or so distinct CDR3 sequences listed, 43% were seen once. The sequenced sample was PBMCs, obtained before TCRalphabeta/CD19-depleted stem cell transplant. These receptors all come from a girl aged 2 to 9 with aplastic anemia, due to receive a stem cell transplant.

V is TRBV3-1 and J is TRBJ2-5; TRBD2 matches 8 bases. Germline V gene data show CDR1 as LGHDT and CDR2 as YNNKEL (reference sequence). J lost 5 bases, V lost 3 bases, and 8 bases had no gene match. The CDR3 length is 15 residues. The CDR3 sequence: CASSQPGTRRETQYF. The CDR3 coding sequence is TGTGCCAGCAGCCAGCCTGGGACTAGAAGGGAGACCCAGTACTTC.

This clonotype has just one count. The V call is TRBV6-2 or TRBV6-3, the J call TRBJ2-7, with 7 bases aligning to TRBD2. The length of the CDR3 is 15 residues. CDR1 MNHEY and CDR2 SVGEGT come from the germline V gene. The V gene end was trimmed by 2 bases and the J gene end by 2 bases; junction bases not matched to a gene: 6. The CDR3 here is CASSYAASGTYEQYF. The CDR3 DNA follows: TGTGCCAGCAGTTACGCCGCTAGCGGAACCTACGAGCAGTACTTC.

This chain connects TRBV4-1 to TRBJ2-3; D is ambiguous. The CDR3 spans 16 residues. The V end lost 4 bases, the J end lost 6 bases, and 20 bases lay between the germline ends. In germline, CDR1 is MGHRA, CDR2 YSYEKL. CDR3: CASSPPHDPASDTQYF. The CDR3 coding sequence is TGCGCCAGCAGCCCCCCCCACGACCCCGCGTCCGATACGCAGTATTTT.

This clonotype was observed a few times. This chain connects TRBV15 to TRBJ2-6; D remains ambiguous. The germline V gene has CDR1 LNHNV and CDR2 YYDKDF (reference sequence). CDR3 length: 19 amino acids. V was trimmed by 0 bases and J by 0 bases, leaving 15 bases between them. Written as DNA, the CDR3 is TGTGCCACCAGCAGAGATCCCGCCAGGCAGCACTCTGGGGCCAACGTCCTGACTTTC. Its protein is CATSRDPARQHSGANVLTF. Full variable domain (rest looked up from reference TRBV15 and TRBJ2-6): DAMVIQNPRYQVTQFGKPVTLSCSQTLNHNVMYWYQQKSSQAPKLLFHYYDKDFNNEADTPDNFQSRRPNTSFCFLDIRSPGLGDTAMYLCATSRDPARQHSGANVLTFGAGSRLTVL.

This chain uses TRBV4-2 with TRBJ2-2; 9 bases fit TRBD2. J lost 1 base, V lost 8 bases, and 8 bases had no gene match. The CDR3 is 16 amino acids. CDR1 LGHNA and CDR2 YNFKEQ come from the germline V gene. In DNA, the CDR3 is TGTGCCAGCCTTGGCCTAGCGGGAATGAACACCGGGGAGCTGTTTTTT. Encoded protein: CASLGLAGMNTGELFF.

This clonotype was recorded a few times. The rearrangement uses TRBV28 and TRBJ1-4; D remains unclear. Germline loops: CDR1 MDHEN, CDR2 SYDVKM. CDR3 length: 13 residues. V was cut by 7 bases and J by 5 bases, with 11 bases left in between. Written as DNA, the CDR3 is TGTGCCAGCACCCCTAGGGCGAATGAAAAACTGTTTTTT. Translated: CASTPRANEKLFF.

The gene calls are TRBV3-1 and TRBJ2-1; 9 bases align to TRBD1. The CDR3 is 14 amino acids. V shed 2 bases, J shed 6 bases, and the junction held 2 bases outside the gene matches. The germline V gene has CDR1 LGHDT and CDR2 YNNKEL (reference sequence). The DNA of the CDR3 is TGTGCCAGCAGCCAAACAGGGGGCTCCAATGAGCAGTTCTTC. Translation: CASSQTGGSNEQFF.

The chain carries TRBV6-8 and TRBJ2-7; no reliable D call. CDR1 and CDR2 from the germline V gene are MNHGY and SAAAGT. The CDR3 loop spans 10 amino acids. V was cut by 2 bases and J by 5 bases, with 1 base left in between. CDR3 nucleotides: TGTGCCAGCAGTTACCACGAGCAGTACTTC. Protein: CASSYHEQYF.